This TCR beta chain was retrieved from a study of OX40 agonist ivuxolimab in advanced cancers. Study as a whole: Averaging about 60 years in age, with a range of roughly 20 to 90, the cohort was 80% to 90% male. Partial responses were achieved by three patients: one hepatocellular carcinoma, two cutaneous melanoma.

In germline, CDR1 is SGDLS, CDR2 YYNGEE. This CDR3 is built from 17 residues. Clones were sequenced by immunoSEQ multiplex PCR, and TCRdb holds only the in-frame ones, with some missing. The table has approximately 69,000 clones, around 82% seen once. Broader study findings: Also present in some nonresponders was a low level of normalized T-cell clonal expansion. CD8+ T cells (on average) carried more expanded clones than CD4+ T cells.

Concerning this clone: The antigen remains undetermined.

The chain employs TRBV9 and TRBJ2-5; 9 nucleotides line up with TRBD1. The DNA matches TRBJ2-7 better at its end, which makes the J call doubtful. The source is an adult with an advanced solid tumor such as melanoma, head and neck, liver or kidney cancer. The material sequenced was CD4+ or CD8+ T cells sorted from blood, taken in a trial of the OX40 agonist ivuxolimab. CDR3 residues: CASSVAWGGTGMNEQYF. For the CDR3, the DNA is TGTGCCAGCAGCGTAGCGTGGGGGGGGACAGGGATGAACGAGCAGTACTTC.